A single sample gave rise to the 17 T cell receptor beta chains below, sequenced in a study of PD-1 blockade in mismatch repair-deficient tumors (TCRdb year 2017). Libraries were constructed by the immunoSEQ multiplex PCR assay. In TCRdb, the immuneACCESS table is reduced to in-frame sequences with V and J assigned. These tables do not hold every clone; where another copy was compared, an unresolved V gene accounts for under half, and the others remain unexplained. The sample records 38,000 or so clones, approximately 81% of which are singletons. The top ten clonotypes cover roughly 3.5% of the sample. The sequences come from peripheral blood, collected 75 to 85 weeks after starting pembrolizumab. These receptors all stem from an adult with mismatch repair-deficient cancer.

The chain carries TRBV30 and TRBJ1-1, with D perhaps matching TRBD1 (5 bases). Looked up from germline, CDR1 is GTSNPN and CDR2 is SVGIG (reference sequence). The CDR3 contains 14 residues. Trimming left V 2 bases short and J 3 bases short, with 13 bases between. The CDR3: CAWSPVAGYTEAFF. CDR3 DNA: TGTGCCTGGAGTCCGGTTGCAGGGTACACTGAAGCTTTCTTT.

This clone was observed a handful of times. J is TRBJ1-2 and V is TRBV5-6; TRBD1 agrees at 7 bases. The CDR3 runs to 13 residues. The ends lost 5 bases at V and 3 bases at J; junction bases unmatched: 4. Looked up from germline, CDR1 is SGHDT and CDR2 is YYEEEE. The CDR3 bases are TGTGCCAGCAGTTACCAGGGGGACTATGGCTACACCTTC. This encodes CASSYQGDYGYTF.

The chain has TRBV7-9 and TRBJ2-7, with D tentatively TRBD1 (5 bases). The CDR3 loop spans 16 amino acids. Germline lookup yields CDR1 SEHNR and CDR2 FQNEAQ (reference sequence). Trimming pared 1 base from V and 7 bases from J, leaving 20 bases between. The CDR3 here is CASSLGWAGFDMEQYF. The CDR3 DNA reads TGTGCCAGCAGCTTAGGTTGGGCAGGGTTCGACATGGAGCAGTACTTC.

V usage is TRBV5-6 and J usage is TRBJ2-5; 8 positions agree with TRBD1. The CDR3 consists of 17 residues. Germline values: CDR1 SGHDT, CDR2 YYEEEE. The ends lost 8 bases at V and 0 bases at J; junction bases unmatched: 15. The CDR3 region is CASSRYGTGTYQETQYF. CDR3 nucleotides: TGTGCCAGTAGCCGCTACGGGACAGGCACGTACCAAGAGACCCAGTACTTC.

V usage is TRBV7-9 and J usage is TRBJ2-6, with D unresolved. Trimming took off 5 bases at V and 4 bases at J, with 6 bases between the two ends. CDR3 length: 13 residues. Germline-derived CDR1 and CDR2 are SEHNR and FQNEAQ (reference sequence). CDR3 residues: CASSPPGANVLTF. As DNA, the CDR3 is TGTGCCAGCAGCCCACCAGGGGCCAACGTCCTGACTTTC.

V usage is TRBV19 and J usage is TRBJ2-1; 11 bases map to TRBD1. This CDR3 has 14 residues. Germline lookup yields CDR1 LNHDA and CDR2 SQIVND (reference sequence). The V and J ends lost 9 bases and 4 bases, in that order; junction bases with no gene match: 5. The CDR3 reads CASAGTGGYNEQFF. In DNA form, the CDR3 reads TGTGCCAGCGCCGGGACAGGGGGTTACAATGAGCAGTTCTTC.

This rearrangement joins TRBV13 to TRBJ2-3; 8 bases line up with TRBD2. The CDR3 totals 16 residues. V lost 1 base to trimming and J lost 1 base; unmatched junction nucleotides: 4. Germline CDR1 reads PRHDT; CDR2 reads FYEKMQ (reference sequence). CDR3 coding DNA: TGTGCCAGCAGCTTAGCTCAAGCGGGAGGCACAGATACGCAGTATTTT. As protein: CASSLAQAGGTDTQYF.

In the case of this clone: One junction end disagrees with the germline gene, perhaps due to a read error. This chain joins TRBV19 and TRBJ1-1, with a tentative D call TRBD1 (6 bases). This CDR3 is built from 14 residues. The germline CDR1 and CDR2 sequences are LNHDA and SQIVND (reference sequence). The CDR3 here is CASSIGQKNTEAFF. As DNA, the CDR3 is TGTGCCAGTAGCATAGGACAGAAGAACACTGAAGCTTTCTTT.

This clone was recorded only once. This chain uses TRBV14 with TRBJ1-2, with D unresolved. Germline loops: CDR1 SGHDN, CDR2 FVKESK. V shed 1 base and J shed 8 bases, with 8 bases lying between them. The CDR3 has 12 amino acids. CDR3 loop: CASSQALGGYTF. The CDR3 nucleotides read TGTGCCAGCAGCCAAGCACTAGGAGGCTACACCTTC.

The V gene is TRBV29-1, the J gene TRBJ1-1; no definite D call. Germline loops: CDR1 SQVTM, CDR2 ANQGSEA. The CDR3 consists of 13 residues. The V end was cut by 0 bases, the J end by 1 base, with 6 bases between. CDR3 nucleotide sequence: TGCAGCGTTGAAGAGAACCCGAACACTGAAGCTTTCTTT. Translation: CSVEENPNTEAFF.

The chain combines TRBV29-1 with TRBJ2-3; D remains unclear. The CDR3 spans 16 residues. Germline V lookup: CDR1 SQVTM, CDR2 ANQGSEA. Trimming pared 1 base from V and 0 bases from J, leaving 14 bases between. Here the CDR3 reads CSVEGGKGISTDTQYF. CDR3 coding DNA: TGCAGCGTTGAAGGCGGTAAAGGTATTAGCACAGATACGCAGTATTTT.

The chain employs TRBV7-9 and TRBJ1-1; no clear D gene. The length of the CDR3 is 13 residues. Germline assignment: CDR1 SEHNR and CDR2 FQNEAQ (reference sequence). Deletions cut 5 bases from V and 9 bases from J, with 16 bases between. The CDR3 DNA follows: TGTGCCAGCAGCCTGAACAGTAATTCAAAAGCTTTCTTT. Translated, it gives CASSLNSNSKAFF.

This rearrangement joins TRBV9 to TRBJ2-7; D unclear. The CDR3 length is 14 residues. V was trimmed by 4 bases and J by 5 bases, leaving 16 bases between them. The germline V gene encodes CDR1 SGDLS and CDR2 YYNGEE. The CDR3 region is CASSIGPPGNEQYF. The CDR3 DNA follows: TGTGCCAGCAGCATAGGGCCACCGGGCAACGAGCAGTACTTC.

This clone was counted only a few times. The genes are TRBV9 and TRBJ2-6; TRBD1 matches 7 bases. The CDR3 contains 18 residues. Germline trimming cut 2 bases from V and 0 bases from J; bases unmatched to any gene: 8. The germline CDR1 and CDR2 sequences are SGDLS and YYNGEE. The DNA for the CDR3 is TGTGCCAGCAGCGTGTCAGGGGGTATCGACTCTGGGGCCAACGTCCTGACTTTC. Protein: CASSVSGGIDSGANVLTF.

The gene calls are TRBV9 and TRBJ2-2; 7 bases map to TRBD2. Germline V gene data show CDR1 as SGDLS and CDR2 as YYNGEE. The J segment lost 6 bases and the V segment lost 2 bases, leaving 7 bases of the junction unmatched. CDR3 length: 15 amino acids. The CDR3 bases are TGTGCCAGCAGCGTCAGCGGGATAAGCGCCGGGGAGCTGTTTTTT. Its protein is CASSVSGISAGELFF.

This clone was observed a few times. Here the CDR3 reads CAIMGGAGYTF. As DNA, the CDR3 is TGTGCCATCATGGGTGGGGCTGGCTACACCTTC. The chain joins TRBV10-3 to TRBJ1-2, with D possibly being TRBD1 (5 bases). The CDR3 has 11 residues. From germline, CDR1 is ENHRY and CDR2 SYGVKD. V shed 7 bases and J shed 7 bases, with 10 bases lying between them.

V gene TRBV11-1 combines with J gene TRBJ2-1; D uncertain. V lost 4 bases and J lost 0, with 10 bases in between. The germline gives CDR1 SGHAT, CDR2 FQDESV (reference sequence). The CDR3 runs to 15 residues. The CDR3 loop is CASSYSGFSYNEQFF. DNA of the CDR3: TGTGCCAGCAGCTATAGTGGGTTCTCCTACAATGAGCAGTTCTTC.